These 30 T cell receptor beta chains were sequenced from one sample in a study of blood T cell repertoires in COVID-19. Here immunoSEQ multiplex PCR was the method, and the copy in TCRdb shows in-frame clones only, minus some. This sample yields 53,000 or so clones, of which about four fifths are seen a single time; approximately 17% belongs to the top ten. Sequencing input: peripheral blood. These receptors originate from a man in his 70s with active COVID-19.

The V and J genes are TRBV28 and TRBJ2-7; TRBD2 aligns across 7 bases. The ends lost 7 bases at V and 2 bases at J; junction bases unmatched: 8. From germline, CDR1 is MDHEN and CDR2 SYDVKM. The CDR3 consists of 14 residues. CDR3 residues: CASNRLGTTYEQYF. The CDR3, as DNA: TGTGCCAGCAACCGACTAGGGACTACCTACGAGCAGTACTTC.

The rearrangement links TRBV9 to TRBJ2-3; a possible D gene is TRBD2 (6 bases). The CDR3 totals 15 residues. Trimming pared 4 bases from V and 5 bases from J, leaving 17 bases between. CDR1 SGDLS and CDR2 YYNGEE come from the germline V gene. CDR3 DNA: TGTGCCAGCAGCCAGGGTCAGCGGACTAAAGATACGCAGTATTTT. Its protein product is CASSQGQRTKDTQYF. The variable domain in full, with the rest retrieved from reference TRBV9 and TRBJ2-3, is DSGVTQTPKHLITATGQRVTLRCSPRSGDLSVYWYQQSLDQGLQFLIQYYNGEERAKGNILERFSAQQFPDLHSELNLSSLELGDSALYFCASSQGQRTKDTQYFGPGTRLTVL.

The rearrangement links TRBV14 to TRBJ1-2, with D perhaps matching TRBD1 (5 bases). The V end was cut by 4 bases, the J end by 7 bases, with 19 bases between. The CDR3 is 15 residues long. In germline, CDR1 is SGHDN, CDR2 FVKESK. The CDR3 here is CASSPFLGREAGYTF. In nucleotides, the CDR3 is TGTGCCAGCAGCCCGTTTCTGGGCAGGGAAGCTGGCTACACCTTC. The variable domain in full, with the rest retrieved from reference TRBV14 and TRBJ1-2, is EAGVTQFPSHSVIEKGQTVTLRCDPISGHDNLYWYRRVMGKEIKFLLHFVKESKQDESGMPNNRFLAERTGGTYSTLKVQPAELEDSGVYFCASSPFLGREAGYTFGSGTRLTVV.

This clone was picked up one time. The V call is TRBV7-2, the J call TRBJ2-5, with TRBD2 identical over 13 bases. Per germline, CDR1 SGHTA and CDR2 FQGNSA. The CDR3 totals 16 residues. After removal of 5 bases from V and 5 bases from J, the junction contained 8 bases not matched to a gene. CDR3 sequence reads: CASSPQLAGGKETQYF. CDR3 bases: TGTGCCAGCAGCCCACAACTAGCGGGAGGGAAGGAGACCCAGTACTTC.

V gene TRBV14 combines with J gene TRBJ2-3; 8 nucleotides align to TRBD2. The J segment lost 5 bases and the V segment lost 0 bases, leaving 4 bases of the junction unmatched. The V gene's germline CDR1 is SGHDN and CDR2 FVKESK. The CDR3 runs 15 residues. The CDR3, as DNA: TGTGCCAGCAGCCAAGAAGAGCGGGAGCTAGATACGCAGTATTTT. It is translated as CASSQEERELDTQYF.

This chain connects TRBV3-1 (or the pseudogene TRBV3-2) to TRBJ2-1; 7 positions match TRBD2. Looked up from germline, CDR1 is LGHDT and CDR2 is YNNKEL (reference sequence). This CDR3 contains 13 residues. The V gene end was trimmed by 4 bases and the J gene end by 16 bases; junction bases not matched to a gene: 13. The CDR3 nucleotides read TGTGCCAGCAGCCCCGAGGGATTGGGGAGGGCATTCTTC. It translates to CASSPEGLGRAFF.

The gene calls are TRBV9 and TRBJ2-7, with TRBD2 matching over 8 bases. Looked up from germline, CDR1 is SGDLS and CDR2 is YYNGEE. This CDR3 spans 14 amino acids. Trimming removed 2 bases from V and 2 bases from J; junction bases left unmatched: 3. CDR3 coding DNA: TGTGCCAGCAGCGTCGATAGCGGGGCCTACGAGCAGTACTTC. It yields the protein CASSVDSGAYEQYF.

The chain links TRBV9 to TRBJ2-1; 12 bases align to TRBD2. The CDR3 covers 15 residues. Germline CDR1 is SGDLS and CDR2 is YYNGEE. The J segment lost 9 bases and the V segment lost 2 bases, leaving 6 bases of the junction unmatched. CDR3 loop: CASSVLAGGRAEQFF. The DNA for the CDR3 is TGTGCCAGCAGCGTTCTAGCGGGAGGGCGCGCTGAGCAGTTCTTC.

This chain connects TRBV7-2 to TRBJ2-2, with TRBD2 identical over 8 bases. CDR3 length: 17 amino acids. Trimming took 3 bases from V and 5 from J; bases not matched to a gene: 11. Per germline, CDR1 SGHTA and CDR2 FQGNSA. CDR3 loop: CASSFSPGGPGTGELFF. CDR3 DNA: TGTGCCAGCAGCTTTTCCCCGGGAGGGCCGGGTACCGGGGAGCTGTTTTTT.

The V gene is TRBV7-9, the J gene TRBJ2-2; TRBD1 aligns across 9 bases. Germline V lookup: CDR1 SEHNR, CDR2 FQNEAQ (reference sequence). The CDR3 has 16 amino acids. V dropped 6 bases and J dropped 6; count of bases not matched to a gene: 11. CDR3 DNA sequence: TGTGCCAGCAGATCAAGGGGGACAGGGTCGTCCGGGGAGCTGTTTTTT. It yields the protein CASRSRGTGSSGELFF.

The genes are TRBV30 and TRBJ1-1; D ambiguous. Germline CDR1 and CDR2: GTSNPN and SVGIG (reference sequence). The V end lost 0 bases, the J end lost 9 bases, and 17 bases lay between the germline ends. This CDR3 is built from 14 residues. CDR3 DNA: TGTGCCTGGAGTGTTATTATTTCAGGTCCCAAAGCTTTCTTT. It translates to CAWSVIISGPKAFF.

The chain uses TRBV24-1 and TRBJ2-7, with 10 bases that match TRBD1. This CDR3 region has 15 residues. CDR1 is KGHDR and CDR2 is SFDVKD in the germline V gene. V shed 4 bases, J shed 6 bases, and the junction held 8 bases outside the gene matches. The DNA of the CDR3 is TGTGCCACCAGTGACCCCGGGACAGGGGTAAGCGAGCAGTACTTC. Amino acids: CATSDPGTGVSEQYF.

This CDR3 is CASSVLADHAYEQYF. The DNA of the CDR3 is TGTGCCAGCAGCGTACTAGCGGATCATGCCTACGAGCAGTACTTC. The gene calls are TRBV7-2 and TRBJ2-7; 8 bases align to TRBD2. The CDR3 runs 15 residues. From germline, CDR1 is SGHTA and CDR2 FQGNSA. V shed 5 bases, J shed 2 bases, and the junction held 8 bases outside the gene matches.

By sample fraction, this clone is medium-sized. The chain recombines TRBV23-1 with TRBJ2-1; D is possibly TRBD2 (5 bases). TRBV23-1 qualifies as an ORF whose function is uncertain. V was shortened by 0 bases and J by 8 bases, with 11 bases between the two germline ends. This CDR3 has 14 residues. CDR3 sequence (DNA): TGCGCCAGCAGTCAATCGACAAACGGGGATGAGCAGTTCTTC. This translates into CASSQSTNGDEQFF.

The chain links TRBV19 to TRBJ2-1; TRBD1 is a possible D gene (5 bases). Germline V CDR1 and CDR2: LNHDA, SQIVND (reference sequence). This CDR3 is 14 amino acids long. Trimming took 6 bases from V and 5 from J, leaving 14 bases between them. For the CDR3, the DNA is TGTGCCAGTAGGCCCCCGCAGGGTGACAATGAGCAGTTCTTC. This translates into CASRPPQGDNEQFF. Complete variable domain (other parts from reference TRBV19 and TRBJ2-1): DGGITQSPKYLFRKEGQNVTLSCEQNLNHDAMYWYRQDPGQGLRLIYYSQIVNDFQKGDIAEGYSVSREKKESFPLTVTSAQKNPTAFYLCASRPPQGDNEQFFGPGTRLTVL.

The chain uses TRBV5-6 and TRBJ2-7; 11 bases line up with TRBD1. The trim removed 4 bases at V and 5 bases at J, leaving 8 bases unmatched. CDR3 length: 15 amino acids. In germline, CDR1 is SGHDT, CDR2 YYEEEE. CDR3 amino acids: CASSHPGQGVHEQYF. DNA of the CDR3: TGTGCCAGCAGCCACCCGGGACAGGGGGTCCACGAGCAGTACTTC.

CDR3 in amino acids: CASRETRQANYGYTF. CDR3 DNA sequence: TGTGCCAGTAGAGAAACTCGACAGGCTAACTATGGCTACACCTTC. This chain joins TRBV7-9 and TRBJ1-2, with D possibly being TRBD1 (6 bases). V lost 9 bases and J 0 bases, leaving 17 bases between the germline ends. Per the germline V gene, CDR1 is SEHNR and CDR2 is FQNEAQ (reference sequence). The CDR3 has 15 residues.

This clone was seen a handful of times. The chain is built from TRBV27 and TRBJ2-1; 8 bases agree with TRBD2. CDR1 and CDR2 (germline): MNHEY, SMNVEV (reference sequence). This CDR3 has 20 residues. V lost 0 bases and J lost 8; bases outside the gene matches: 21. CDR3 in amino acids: CASSLSKYSNSGKVRDEQFF. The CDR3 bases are TGTGCCAGCAGTTTATCGAAGTACAGTAATAGCGGGAAGGTCAGGGATGAGCAGTTCTTC.

The CDR3 DNA sequence: TGCGCCAGCAGCCAAGATAGTCTCAGGGGGGAGCTGTTTTTT. This codes for CASSQDSLRGELFF. The genes are TRBV4-3 and TRBJ2-2; no definite D call. V lost 0 bases and J lost 8, with 10 bases in between. Germline assignment: CDR1 LGHNA and CDR2 YSLEER. The CDR3 runs to 14 residues.

The CDR3 DNA follows: TGTGCCAGCAGCCAAGACCAGCGCAAGTACCAAGAGACCCAGTACTTC. It codes for CASSQDQRKYQETQYF. The V gene is TRBV3-1 (or the pseudogene TRBV3-2), the J gene TRBJ2-5; D remains ambiguous. Trimming cost V 0 bases and J 0 bases, with 11 bases left between them. Germline values: CDR1 LGHDT, CDR2 YNNKEL (reference sequence). The CDR3 is 16 amino acids.

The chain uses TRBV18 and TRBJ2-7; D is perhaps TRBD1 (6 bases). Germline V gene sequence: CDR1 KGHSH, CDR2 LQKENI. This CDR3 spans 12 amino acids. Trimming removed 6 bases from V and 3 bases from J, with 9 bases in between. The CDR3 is CASSKTGYEQYF. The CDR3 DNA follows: TGTGCCAGCTCGAAGACAGGCTACGAGCAGTACTTC.

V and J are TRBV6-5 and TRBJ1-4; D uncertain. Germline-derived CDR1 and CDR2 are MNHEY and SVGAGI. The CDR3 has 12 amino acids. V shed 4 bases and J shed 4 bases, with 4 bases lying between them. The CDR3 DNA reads TGTGCCAGCAGTTCCTTTAATGAAAAACTGTTTTTT. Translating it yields CASSSFNEKLFF.

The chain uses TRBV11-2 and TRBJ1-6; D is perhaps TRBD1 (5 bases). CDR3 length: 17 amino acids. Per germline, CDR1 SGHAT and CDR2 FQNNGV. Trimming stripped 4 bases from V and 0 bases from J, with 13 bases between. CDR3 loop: CASSSRGHLSYNSPLHF. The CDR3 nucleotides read TGTGCCAGCAGCTCCAGAGGACACCTCTCCTATAATTCACCCCTCCACTTT. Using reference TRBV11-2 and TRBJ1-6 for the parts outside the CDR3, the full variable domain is EAGVAQSPRYKIIEKRQSVAFWCNPISGHATLYWYQQILGQGPKLLIQFQNNGVVDDSQLPKDRFSAERLKGVDSTLKIQPAKLEDSAVYLCASSSRGHLSYNSPLHFGNGTRLTVT.

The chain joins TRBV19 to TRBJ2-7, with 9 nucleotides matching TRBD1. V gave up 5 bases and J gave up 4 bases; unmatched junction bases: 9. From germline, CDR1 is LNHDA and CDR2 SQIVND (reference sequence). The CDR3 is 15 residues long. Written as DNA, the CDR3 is TGTGCCAGTAGTGCGCTCGACAGGGGGTTTTACGAGCAGTACTTC. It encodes CASSALDRGFYEQYF. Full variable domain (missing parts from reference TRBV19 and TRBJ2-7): DGGITQSPKYLFRKEGQNVTLSCEQNLNHDAMYWYRQDPGQGLRLIYYSQIVNDFQKGDIAEGYSVSREKKESFPLTVTSAQKNPTAFYLCASSALDRGFYEQYFGPGTRLTVT.

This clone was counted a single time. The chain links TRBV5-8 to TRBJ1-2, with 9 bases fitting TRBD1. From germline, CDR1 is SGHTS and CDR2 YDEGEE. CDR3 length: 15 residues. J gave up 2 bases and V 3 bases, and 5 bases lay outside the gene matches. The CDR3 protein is CASSSRDRDNYGYTF. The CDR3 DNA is TGTGCCAGCAGCTCCCGGGACAGGGACAACTATGGCTACACCTTC.

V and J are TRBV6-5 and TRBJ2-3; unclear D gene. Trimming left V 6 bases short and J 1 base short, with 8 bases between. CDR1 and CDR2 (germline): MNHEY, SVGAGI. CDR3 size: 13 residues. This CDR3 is CASSRSGTDTQYF. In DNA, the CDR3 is TGTGCCAGCAGCCGCTCGGGCACAGATACGCAGTATTTT.

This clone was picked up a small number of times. In DNA, the CDR3 is TGTGCCAGCTCACCGACAGGGACCAACCAAGAGACCCAGTACTTC. Its protein is CASSPTGTNQETQYF. V and J are TRBV18 and TRBJ2-5; 7 nucleotides agree with TRBD1. The ends lost 3 bases at V and 0 bases at J; junction bases unmatched: 4. The V gene's germline CDR1 is KGHSH and CDR2 LQKENI. This CDR3 is built from 15 residues.

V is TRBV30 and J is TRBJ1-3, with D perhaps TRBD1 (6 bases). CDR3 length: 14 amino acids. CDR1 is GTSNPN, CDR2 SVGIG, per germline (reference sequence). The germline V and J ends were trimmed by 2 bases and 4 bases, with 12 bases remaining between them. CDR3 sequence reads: CAWSSGQSGNTIYF. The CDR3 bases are TGTGCCTGGAGTTCCGGACAGTCCGGAAACACCATATATTTT. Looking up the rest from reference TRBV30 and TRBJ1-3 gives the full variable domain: SQTIHQWPATLVQPVGSPLSLECTVEGTSNPNLYWYRQAAGRGLQLLFYSVGIGQISSEVPQNLSASRPQDRQFILSSKKLLLSDSGFYLCAWSSGQSGNTIYFGEGSWLTVV.

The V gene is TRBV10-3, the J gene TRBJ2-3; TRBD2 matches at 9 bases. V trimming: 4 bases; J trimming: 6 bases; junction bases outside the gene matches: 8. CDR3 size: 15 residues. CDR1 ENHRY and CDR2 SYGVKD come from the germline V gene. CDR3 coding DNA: TGTGCCATCAGTGGAAATAGCGGGAGTTTGGATACGCAGTATTTT. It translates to CAISGNSGSLDTQYF.

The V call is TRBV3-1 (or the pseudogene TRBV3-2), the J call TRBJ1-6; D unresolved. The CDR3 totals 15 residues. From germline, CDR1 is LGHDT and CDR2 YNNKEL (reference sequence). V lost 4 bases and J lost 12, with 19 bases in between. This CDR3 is CASSLRGSQLEPLHF. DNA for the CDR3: TGTGCCAGCAGCCTCCGAGGTAGCCAGCTGGAACCCCTCCACTTT.